This T cell receptor beta chain was sequenced in a study of sequential checkpoint blockade in melanoma. At the level of the study: Patients were randomized 1:1 to nivolumab-then-ipilimumab or ipilimumab-then-nivolumab first-line.

The assay was immunoSEQ multiplex PCR, and TCRdb's table has in-frame clones only and misses some. The repertoire includes more than 30,000 clones, 80% to 90% of them detected once, and around a fifth sits in the top ten. The treatment was: randomized to nivolumab then ipilimumab (arm A) or the reverse (arm B). The V and J ends lost 4 bases and 0 bases respectively, with 19 bases between them. From germline, CDR1 is KGHSH and CDR2 LQKENI. The CDR3 is 18 amino acids. The V gene is TRBV18, the J gene TRBJ2-1; a weak D match, TRBD2 (5 bases). Sequencing was performed on CD8+ T cells sorted from blood (inferred from file names), taken from a patient given nivolumab and ipilimumab in sequence. This clonotype was obtained from a human donor with melanoma. In DNA, the CDR3 is TGTGCCAGCTCACACCTAACTGAAGCGGTTAGCTCCTACAATGAGCAGTTCTTC. The encoded protein is CASSHLTEAVSSYNEQFF.